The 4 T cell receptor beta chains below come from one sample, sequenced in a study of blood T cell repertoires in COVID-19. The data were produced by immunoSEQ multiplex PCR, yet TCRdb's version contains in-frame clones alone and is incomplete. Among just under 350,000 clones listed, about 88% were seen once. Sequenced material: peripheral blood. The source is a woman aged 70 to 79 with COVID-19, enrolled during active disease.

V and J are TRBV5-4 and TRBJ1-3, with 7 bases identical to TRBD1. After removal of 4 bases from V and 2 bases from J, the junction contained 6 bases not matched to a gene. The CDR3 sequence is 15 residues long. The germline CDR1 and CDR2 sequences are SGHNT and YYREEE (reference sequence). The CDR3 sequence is CASSTDRSPGNTIYF. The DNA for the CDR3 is TGTGCCAGCAGCACGGACAGGAGCCCTGGAAACACCATATATTTT.

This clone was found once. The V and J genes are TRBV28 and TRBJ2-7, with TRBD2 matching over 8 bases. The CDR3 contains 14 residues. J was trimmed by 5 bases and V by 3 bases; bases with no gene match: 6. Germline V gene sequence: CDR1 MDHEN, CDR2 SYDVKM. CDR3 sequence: CASSFRGGRNEQYF. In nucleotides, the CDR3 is TGTGCCAGCAGTTTTCGGGGGGGCCGGAACGAGCAGTACTTC.

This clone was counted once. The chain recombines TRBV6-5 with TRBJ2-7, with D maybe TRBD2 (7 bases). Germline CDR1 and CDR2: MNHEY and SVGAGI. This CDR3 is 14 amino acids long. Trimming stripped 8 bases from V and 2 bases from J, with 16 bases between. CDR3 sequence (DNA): TGTGCCAGCTCCCTCGGGGGGCCCACCTACGAGCAGTACTTC. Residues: CASSLGGPTYEQYF.

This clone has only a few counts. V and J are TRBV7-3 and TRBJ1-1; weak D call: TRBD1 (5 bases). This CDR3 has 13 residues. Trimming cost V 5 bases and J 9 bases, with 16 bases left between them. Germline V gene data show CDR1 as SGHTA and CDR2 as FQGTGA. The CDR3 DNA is TGTGCCAGCAGCCGGGAGCGGGGGGAGCAAGCTTTCTTT. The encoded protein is CASSRERGEQAFF.